This T cell receptor beta chain was recorded in a study of OX40 agonist ivuxolimab in advanced cancers. General study points: Among the lowest peripheral clonal expansion occurred in 0.1-3.0 mg/kg partial responders. In the 0.1 to 3.0 mg/kg range, CD4+ and CD8+ blood T cells had expanded clonally by week 6. Low normalized T-cell clonal expansion was additionally recorded for some nonresponders.

After removal of 9 bases from V and 0 bases from J, the junction contained 7 bases not matched to a gene. The CDR3 sequence is 14 residues long. Germline V CDR1 and CDR2: SGDLS, YYNGEE. TCRdb's copy holds only in-frame clones and misses some; the assay was immunoSEQ multiplex PCR. The sample has over 45,000 clones; 82% are singletons. This clone was picked up a small number of times. Its antigen is as yet unknown. This specimen consisted of CD4+ or CD8+ T cells sorted from blood, obtained in a trial of the OX40 agonist ivuxolimab. The V call is TRBV9, the J call TRBJ1-2, with 8 bases that match TRBD1. This TCR was sampled from an adult with an advanced solid tumor such as melanoma, head and neck, liver or kidney cancer. The CDR3 nucleotides are TGTGCCACCACGACAGGGGCCGCTAACTATGGCTACACCTTC. Encoded protein: CATTTGAANYGYTF.